This TCR beta chain was documented in a study of blood T cell repertoires in COVID-19. The authors' processing: For nucleated cells, counts were estimated from reference gene primer amplification. Libraries were prepared by immunoSEQ multiplex PCR; TCRdb keeps only in-frame clonotypes and omits some of them. The DNA was the basis for D and trimming; V, J and clone size are from that table. The profile shows some 38,000 clones, 75% to 90% of them singletons. CDR3 size: 13 residues. The V end lost 1 base, the J end lost 4 bases, and 7 bases lay between the germline ends. Germline V lookup: CDR1 SGHVS, CDR2 FQNEAQ.

The TCR comes from a man between 65 and 80 years old with acute or convalescent COVID-19. The source material was peripheral blood. This chain uses TRBV7-8 with TRBJ1-1; D is unresolved. The CDR3 DNA sequence: TGTGCCAGCAGCTTAGGGAGGGCCACTGAAGCTTTCTTT. Amino acid sequence: CASSLGRATEAFF.